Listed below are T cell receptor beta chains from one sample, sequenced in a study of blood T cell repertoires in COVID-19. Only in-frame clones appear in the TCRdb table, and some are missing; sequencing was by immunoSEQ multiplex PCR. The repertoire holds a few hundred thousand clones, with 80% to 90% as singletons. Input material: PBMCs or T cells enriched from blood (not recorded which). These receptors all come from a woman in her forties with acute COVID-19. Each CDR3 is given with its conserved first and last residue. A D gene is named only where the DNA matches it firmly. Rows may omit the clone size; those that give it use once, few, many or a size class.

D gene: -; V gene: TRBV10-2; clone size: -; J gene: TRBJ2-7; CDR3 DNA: TGCGCCAGCACGGCAGGCAACGGTGGCTACGAGCAGTACTTC; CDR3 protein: CASTAGNGGYEQYF
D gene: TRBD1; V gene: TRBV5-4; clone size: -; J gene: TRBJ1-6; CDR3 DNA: TGTGCCAGCAGCCTAAAAGGCGGGAAACAGGGGGCAGCTTCACCCCTCCACTTT; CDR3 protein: CASSLKGGKQGAASPLHF
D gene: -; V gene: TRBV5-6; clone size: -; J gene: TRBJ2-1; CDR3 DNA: TGTGCCAGCAGCTGGGCCCCCACGGGAGTTGGCAATGAGCAGTTCTTC; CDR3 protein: CASSWAPTGVGNEQFF
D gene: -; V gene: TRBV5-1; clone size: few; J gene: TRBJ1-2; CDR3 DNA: TGCGCCAGCAGCGCTAGACAGGCTAACTATGGCTACACCTTC; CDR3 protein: CASSARQANYGYTF
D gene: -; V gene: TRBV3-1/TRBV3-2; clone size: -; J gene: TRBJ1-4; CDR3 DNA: TGTGCCAGCAGCCAATATCCGCCGGGGGGGAGTTTCAATGAAAAACTGTTTTTT; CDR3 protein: CASSQYPPGGSFNEKLFF
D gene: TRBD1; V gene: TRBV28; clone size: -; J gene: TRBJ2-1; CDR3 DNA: TGTGCCAGCAGTACCCCGGGACAGGGTAACAATGAGCAGTTCTTC; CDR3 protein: CASSTPGQGNNEQFF
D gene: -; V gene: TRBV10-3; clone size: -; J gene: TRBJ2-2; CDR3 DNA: TGTGCCATCAGCCCAGGGGAAGCCGGGGAGCTGTTTTTT; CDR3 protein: CAISPGEAGELFF
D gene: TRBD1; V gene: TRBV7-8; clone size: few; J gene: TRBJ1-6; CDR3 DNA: TGTGCCAGCAGCTTACATCACCGGGCGGGACAGGGAATTTCACCCCTCCACTTT; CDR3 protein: CASSLHHRAGQGISPLHF
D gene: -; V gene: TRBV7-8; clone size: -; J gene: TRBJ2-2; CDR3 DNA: TGTGCCAGCAGCTTACGTGACATCCCCCCACCCGGGGAGCTGTTTTTT; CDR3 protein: CASSLRDIPPPGELFF
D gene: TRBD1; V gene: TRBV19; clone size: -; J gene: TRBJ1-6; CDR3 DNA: TGTGCCAGTACGGACAGGGGGAGTGGTTCACCCCTCCACTTT; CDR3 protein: CASTDRGSGSPLHF
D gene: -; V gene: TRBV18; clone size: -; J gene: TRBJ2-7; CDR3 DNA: TGTGCCAGCTCGAGGGACACCCTCTCCTACGAGCAGTACTTC; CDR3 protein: CASSRDTLSYEQYF
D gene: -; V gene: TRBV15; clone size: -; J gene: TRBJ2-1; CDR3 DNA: TGTGCCACCGGAAAGGACAGTAAACTCAATGAGCAGTTCTTC; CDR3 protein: CATGKDSKLNEQFF
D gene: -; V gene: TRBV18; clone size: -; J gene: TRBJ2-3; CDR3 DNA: TGTGCCAGCTCACCACTCCAGGGTGCGGATACGCAGTATTTT; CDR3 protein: CASSPLQGADTQYF
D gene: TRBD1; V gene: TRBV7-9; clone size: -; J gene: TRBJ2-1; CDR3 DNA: TGTGCCAGCAGTCGTAGTACCGGGACAGGGGGCGGACTGCAGTTCTTC; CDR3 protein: CASSRSTGTGGGLQFF
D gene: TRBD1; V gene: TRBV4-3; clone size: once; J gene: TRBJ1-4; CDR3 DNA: TGCGCCAGCAGCTCAGACAGGGGGAATGAAAAACTGTTTTTT; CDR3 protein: CASSSDRGNEKLFF
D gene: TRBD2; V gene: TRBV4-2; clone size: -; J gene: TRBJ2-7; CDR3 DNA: TGTGCCAGCAGCCGAACGGGGGGCGAGCAGTACTTC; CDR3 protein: CASSRTGGEQYF
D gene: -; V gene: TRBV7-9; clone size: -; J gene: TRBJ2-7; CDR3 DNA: TGTGCCAGCAGCGAGAGAGGACAATACGAGCAGTACTTC; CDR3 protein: CASSERGQYEQYF
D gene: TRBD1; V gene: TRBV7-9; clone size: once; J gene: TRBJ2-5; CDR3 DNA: TGTGCCAGCAGCGTCCTTGCTACAGGGGGCGCGCAGACCCAGTACTTC; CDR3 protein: CASSVLATGGAQTQYF
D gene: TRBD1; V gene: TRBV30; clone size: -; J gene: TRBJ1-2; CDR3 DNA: TGTGCCTGGAGTGTAAACTTAGACAGGGGTGACTATGGCTACACCTTC; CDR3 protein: CAWSVNLDRGDYGYTF
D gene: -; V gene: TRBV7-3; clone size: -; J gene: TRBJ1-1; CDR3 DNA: TGTGCCAGCAGCTACTCACAGGGATCGGGTGAAGCTTTCTTT; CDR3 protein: CASSYSQGSGEAFF
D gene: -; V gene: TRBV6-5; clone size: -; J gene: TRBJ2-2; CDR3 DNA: TGTGCCAGCAGCGAGCTAGCTACCGGGGAGCTGTTTTTT; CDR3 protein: CASSELATGELFF
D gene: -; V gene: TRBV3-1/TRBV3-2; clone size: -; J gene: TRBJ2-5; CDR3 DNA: TGTGCCAGCAGCCAAGAACCCACCGTTTCGGGGACCCAGTACTTC; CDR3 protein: CASSQEPTVSGTQYF
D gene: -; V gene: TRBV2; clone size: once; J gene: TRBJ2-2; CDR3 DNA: TGTGCCAGATCGACAGGCGGCCCGACCGGGGAGCTGTTTTTT; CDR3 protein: CARSTGGPTGELFF
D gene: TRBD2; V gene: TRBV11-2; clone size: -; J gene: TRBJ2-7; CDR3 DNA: TGTGCCAGCAGCTACTTCCTAGCGGGAGGAGGTTACGAGCAGTACTTC; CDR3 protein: CASSYFLAGGGYEQYF
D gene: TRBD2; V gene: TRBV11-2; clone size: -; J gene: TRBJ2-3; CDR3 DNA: TGTGCCAGCAGCCCGAGGACTAGCGGGGGGGCGGGAGATACGCAGTATTTT; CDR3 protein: CASSPRTSGGAGDTQYF
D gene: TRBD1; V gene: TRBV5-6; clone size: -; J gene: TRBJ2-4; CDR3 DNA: TGTGCCAGCAGCTTGGAGGGACAGGGGGCAGGCATTCAGTACTTC; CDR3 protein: CASSLEGQGAGIQYF
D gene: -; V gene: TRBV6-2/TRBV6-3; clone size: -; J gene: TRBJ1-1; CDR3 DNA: TGTGCCAGCAGCCCGGGCCCCGCGGGGACTGAAGCTTTCTTT; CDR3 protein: CASSPGPAGTEAFF
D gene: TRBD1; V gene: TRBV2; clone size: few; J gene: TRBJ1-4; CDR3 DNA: TGTGCCAGCAGTGAAGCGCGGGACAGGGGGCCCGAACTGTTTTTT; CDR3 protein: CASSEARDRGPELFF
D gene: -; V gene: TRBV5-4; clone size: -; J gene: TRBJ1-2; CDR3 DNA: TGTGCCAGCAGCTCGGATGGAGAACATGGCTACACCTTC; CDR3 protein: CASSSDGEHGYTF
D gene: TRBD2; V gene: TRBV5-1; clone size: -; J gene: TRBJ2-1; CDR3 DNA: TGCGCCAGCGCCAAGACTAGCAGGGAACACAATGAGCAGTTCTTC; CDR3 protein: CASAKTSREHNEQFF
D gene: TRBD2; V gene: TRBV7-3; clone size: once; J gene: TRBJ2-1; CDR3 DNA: TGTGCCAGCAGCGGGGGACTAGCGGGAGCCCAGTTCTTC; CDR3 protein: CASSGGLAGAQFF
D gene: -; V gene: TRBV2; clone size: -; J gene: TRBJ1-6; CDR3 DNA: TGTACCAGCAGCCCCGGAGGGCTGGGAAATTCACCCCTCCACTTT; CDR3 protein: CTSSPGGLGNSPLHF
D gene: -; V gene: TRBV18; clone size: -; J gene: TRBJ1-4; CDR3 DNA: TGTGCCAGCCGAGGTCATACTAATGAAAAACTGTTTTTT; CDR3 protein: CASRGHTNEKLFF
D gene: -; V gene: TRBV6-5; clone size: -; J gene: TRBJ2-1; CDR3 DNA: TGTGCCAGCAGTTACGAGTTGAGCTCCTACAATGAGCAGTTCTTC; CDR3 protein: CASSYELSSYNEQFF
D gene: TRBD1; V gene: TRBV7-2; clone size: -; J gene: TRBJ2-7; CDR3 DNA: TGTGCCAGCAGCAGCCCGGGACAGGGCTACGAGCAGTACTTC; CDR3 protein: CASSSPGQGYEQYF
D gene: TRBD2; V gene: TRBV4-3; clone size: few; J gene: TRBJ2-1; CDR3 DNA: TGCGCCAGCAGCCAAGAGGGGGGAGGGAATTACAATGAGCAGTTCTTC; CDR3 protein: CASSQEGGGNYNEQFF
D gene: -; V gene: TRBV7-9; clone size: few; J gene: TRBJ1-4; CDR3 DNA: TGTGCCAGCAGCTCCGGGATCCAGAATGAAAAACTGTTTTTT; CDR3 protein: CASSSGIQNEKLFF
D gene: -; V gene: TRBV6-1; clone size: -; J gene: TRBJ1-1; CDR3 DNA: TGTGCCAGCAGTGAAGAACAGGGAAAGAAAGCTTTCTTT; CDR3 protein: CASSEEQGKKAFF
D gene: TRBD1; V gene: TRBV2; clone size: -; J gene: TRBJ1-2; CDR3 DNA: TGTGCCAGCAGTAGAGGACAGGGGGCAAATGGCTACACCTTC; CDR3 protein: CASSRGQGANGYTF
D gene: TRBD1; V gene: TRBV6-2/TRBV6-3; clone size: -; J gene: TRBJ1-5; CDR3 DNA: TGTGCCAGCAGTTCGTTTAGACAGGGGAGCAATCAGCCCCAGCATTTT; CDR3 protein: CASSSFRQGSNQPQHF
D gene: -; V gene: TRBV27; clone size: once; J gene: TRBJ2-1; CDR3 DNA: TGTGCCAGCAGTTTGGGCAGGCTCTCCTACAATGAGCAGTTCTTC; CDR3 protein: CASSLGRLSYNEQFF
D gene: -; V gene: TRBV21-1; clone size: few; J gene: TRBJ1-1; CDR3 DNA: TGTGCCAGCAGCCGCTATCACCGGGGAGCAGGCCCCTTGTACACTGAAGCTTTCTTT; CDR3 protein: CASSRYHRGAGPLYTEAFF
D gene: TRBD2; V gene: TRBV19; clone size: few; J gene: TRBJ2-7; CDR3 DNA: TGTGCCAGTAGTATGGCTAGCGGGGCAAAGAGATACGAGCAGTACTTC; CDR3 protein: CASSMASGAKRYEQYF
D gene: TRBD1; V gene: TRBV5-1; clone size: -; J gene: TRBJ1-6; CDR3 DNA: TGCGCCAGCAGCTTGGGGCCACAGGGGGCAAATTCACCCCTCCACTTT; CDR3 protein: CASSLGPQGANSPLHF
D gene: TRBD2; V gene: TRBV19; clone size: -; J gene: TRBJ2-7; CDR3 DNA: TGTGCCAGTAGCAGGAGCGGGGGCGAGCAGTACTTC; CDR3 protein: CASSRSGGEQYF
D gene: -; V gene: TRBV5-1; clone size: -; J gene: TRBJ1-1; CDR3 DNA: TGCGCCAGCAGCTTGTCAGGGGTCGCTGAAGCTTTCTTT; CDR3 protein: CASSLSGVAEAFF
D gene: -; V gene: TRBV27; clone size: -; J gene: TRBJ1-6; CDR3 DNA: TGTGCCAGCAGTTTAAACAGGATGGGGTCAGGGTCGCCCCTCCACTTT; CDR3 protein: CASSLNRMGSGSPLHF
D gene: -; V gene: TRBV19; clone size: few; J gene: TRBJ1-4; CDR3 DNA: TGTGCCAGTAGTAGGGGCCCGGTGGGGGAAAAACTGTTTTTT; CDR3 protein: CASSRGPVGEKLFF
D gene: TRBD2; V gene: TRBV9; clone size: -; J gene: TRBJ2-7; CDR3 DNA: TGTGCCAGCAGCGTAGAACTAGCGCCTACCTACGAGCAGTACTTC; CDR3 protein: CASSVELAPTYEQYF
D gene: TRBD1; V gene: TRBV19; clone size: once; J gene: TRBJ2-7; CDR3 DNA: TGTGCCAGTCGACAGGGGGCGCTTATGGCCTACGAGCAGTACTTC; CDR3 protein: CASRQGALMAYEQYF
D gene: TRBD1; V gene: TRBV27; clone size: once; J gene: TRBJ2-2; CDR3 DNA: TGTGCCAGCAGGAAGGGGGACAGGGACACCGGGGAGCTGTTTTTT; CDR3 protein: CASRKGDRDTGELFF
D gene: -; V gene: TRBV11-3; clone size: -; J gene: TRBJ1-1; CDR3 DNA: TGTGCCAGCAGCCCCGGACGTGGGGGGACTGAAGCTTTCTTT; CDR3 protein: CASSPGRGGTEAFF
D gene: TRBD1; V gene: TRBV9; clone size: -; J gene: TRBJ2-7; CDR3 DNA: TGTGCCAGCAGCGTAGCTCCCGGGACAGGAATATACGAGCAGTACTTC; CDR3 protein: CASSVAPGTGIYEQYF
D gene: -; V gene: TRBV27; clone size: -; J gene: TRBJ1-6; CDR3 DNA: TGTGCCAGCAGTTTAGGGACACCCTATAATTCACCCCTCCACTTT; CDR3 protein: CASSLGTPYNSPLHF
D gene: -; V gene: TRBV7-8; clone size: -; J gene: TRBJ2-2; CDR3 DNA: TGTGCCAGCAGCTTAATTGGCGGGCGCACCGGGGAGCTGTTTTTT; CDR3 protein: CASSLIGGRTGELFF